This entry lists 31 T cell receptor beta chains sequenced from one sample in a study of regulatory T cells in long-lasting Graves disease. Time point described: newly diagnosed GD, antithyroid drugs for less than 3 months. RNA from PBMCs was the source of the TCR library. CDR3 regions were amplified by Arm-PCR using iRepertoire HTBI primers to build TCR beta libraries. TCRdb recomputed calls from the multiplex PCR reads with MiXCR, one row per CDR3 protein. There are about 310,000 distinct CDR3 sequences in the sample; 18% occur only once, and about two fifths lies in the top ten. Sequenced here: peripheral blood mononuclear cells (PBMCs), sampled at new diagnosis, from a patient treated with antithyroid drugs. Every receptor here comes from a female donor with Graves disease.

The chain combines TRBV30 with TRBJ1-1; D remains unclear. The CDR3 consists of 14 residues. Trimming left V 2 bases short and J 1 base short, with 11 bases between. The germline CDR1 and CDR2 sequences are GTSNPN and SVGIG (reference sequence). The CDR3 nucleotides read TGTGCCTGGAGTAAAAGAGCGGGGAACACTGAAGCTTTCTTT. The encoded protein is CAWSKRAGNTEAFF. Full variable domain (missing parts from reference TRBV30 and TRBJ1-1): SQTIHQWPATLVQPVGSPLSLECTVEGTSNPNLYWYRQAAGRGLQLLFYSVGIGQISSEVPQNLSASRPQDRQFILSSKKLLLSDSGFYLCAWSKRAGNTEAFFGQGTRLTVV.

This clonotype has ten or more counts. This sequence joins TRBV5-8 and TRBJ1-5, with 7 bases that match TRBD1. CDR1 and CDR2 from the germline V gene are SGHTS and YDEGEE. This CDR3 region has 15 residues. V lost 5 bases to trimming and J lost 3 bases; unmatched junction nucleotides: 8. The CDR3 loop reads CASSTGTAINQPQHF. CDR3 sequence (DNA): TGTGCCAGCAGTACCGGGACAGCTATCAATCAGCCCCAGCATTTT.

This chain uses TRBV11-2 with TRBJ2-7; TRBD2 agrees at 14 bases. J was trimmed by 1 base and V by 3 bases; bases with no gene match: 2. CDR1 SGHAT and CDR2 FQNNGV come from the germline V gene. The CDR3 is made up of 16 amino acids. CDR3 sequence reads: CASSFGTSGSSYEQYF. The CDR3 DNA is TGTGCCAGCAGCTTCGGGACTAGCGGGAGTTCCTACGAGCAGTACTTC.

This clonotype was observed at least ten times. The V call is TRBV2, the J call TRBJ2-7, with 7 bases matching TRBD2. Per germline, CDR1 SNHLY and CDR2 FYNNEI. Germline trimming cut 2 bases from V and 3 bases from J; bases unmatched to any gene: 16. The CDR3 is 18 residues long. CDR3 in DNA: TGTGCCAGCAGTGAACGGGGGGACCCCGGGGATTCCATCTACGAGCAGTACTTC. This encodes CASSERGDPGDSIYEQYF.

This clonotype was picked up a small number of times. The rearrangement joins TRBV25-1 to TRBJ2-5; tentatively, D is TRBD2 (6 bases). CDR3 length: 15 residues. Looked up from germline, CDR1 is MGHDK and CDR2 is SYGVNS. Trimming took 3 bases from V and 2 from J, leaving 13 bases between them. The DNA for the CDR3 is TGTGCCAGCAGTGAGTGGAGGGGAGATCAAGAGACCCAGTACTTC. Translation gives CASSEWRGDQETQYF.

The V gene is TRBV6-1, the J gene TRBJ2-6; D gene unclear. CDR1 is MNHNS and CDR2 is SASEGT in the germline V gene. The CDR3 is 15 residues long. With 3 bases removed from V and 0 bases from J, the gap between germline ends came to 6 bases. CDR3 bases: TGTGCCAGCAGTGACCGATACTCTGGGGCCAACGTCCTGACTTTC. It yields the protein CASSDRYSGANVLTF.

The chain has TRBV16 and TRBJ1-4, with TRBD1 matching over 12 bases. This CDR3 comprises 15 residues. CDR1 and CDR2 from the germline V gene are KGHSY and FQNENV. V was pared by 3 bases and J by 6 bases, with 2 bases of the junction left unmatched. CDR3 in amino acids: CASSHRDRGHEKLFF. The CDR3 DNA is TGTGCCAGCAGCCACCGGGACAGGGGGCATGAAAAACTGTTTTTT. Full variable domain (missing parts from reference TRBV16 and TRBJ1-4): GEEVAQTPKHLVRGEGQKAKLYCAPIKGHSYVFWYQQVLKNEFKFLISFQNENVFDETGMPKERFSAKCLPNSPCSLEIQATKLEDSAVYFCASSHRDRGHEKLFFGSGTQLSVL.

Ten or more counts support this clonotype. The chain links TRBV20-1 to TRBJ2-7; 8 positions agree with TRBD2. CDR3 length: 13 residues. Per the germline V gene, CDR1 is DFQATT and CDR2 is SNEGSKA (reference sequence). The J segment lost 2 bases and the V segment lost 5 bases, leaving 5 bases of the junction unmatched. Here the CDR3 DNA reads TGCAGTGCTCGGACTAGCAGTACCTACGAGCAGTACTTC. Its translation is CSARTSSTYEQYF.

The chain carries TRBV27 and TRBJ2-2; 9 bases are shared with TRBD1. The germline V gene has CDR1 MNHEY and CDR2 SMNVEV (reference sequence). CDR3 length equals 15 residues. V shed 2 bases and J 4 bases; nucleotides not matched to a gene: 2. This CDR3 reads CASSLGTGFTGELFF. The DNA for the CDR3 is TGTGCCAGCAGTTTAGGGACAGGGTTCACCGGGGAGCTGTTTTTT.

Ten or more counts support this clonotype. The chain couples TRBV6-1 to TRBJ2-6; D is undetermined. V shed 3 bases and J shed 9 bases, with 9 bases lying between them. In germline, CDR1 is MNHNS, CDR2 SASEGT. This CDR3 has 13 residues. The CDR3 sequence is CASSEILSNVLTF. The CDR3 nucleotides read TGTGCCAGCAGTGAGATCCTTAGCAACGTCCTGACTTTC.

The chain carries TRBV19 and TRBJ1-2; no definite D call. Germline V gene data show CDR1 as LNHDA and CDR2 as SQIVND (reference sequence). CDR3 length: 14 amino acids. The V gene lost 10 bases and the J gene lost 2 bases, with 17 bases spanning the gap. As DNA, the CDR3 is TGTGCCATCTTCACACCTTCGTTAAACTATGGCTACACCTTC. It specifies CAIFTPSLNYGYTF.

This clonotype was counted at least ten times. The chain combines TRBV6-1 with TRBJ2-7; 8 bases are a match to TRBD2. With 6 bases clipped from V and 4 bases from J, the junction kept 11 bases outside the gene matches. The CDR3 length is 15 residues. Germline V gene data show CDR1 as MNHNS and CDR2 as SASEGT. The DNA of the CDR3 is TGTGCCAGCAGGGACCGAGCGGGAGTGCGGTACGAGCAGTACTTC. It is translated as CASRDRAGVRYEQYF.

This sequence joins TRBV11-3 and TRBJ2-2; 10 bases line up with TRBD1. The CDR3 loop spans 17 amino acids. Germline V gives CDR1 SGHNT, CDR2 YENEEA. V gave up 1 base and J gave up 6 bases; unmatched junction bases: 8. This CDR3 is CASSLGDRGSASGELFF. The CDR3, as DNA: TGTGCCAGCAGCTTAGGGGACAGGGGTTCAGCATCCGGGGAGCTGTTTTTT. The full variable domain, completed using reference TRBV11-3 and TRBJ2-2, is EAGVVQSPRYKIIEKKQPVAFWCNPISGHNTLYWYLQNLGQGPELLIRYENEEAVDDSQLPKDRFSAERLKGVDSTLKIQPAELGDSAVYLCASSLGDRGSASGELFFGEGSRLTVL.

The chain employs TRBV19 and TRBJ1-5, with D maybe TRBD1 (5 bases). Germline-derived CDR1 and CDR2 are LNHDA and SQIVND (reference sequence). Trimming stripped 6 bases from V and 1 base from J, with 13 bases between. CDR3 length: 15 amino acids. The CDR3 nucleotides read TGTGCCAGTAGCCCTCAGGGAGGGAGCAATCAGCCCCAGCATTTT. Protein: CASSPQGGSNQPQHF.

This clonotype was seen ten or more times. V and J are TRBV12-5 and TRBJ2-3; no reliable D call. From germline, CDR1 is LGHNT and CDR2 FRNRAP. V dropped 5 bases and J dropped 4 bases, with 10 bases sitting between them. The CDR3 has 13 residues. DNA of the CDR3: TGTGCTAGTGGTCCCACCCAATCAGATACGCAGTATTTT. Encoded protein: CASGPTQSDTQYF.

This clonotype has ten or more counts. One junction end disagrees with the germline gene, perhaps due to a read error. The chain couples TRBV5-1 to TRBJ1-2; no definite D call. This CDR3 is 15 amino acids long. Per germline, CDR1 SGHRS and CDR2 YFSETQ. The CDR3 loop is CASSFLTDPNYGYTF. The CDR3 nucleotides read TGTGCCAGCAGCTTTTTGACCGATCCTAACTATGGCTACACCTTC.

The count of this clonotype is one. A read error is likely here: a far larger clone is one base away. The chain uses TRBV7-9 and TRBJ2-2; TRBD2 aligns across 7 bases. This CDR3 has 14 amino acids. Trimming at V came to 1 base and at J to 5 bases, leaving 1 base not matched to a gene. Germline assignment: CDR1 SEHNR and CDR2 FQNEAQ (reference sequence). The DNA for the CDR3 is TGTGCCAGCAGCTTAGAGGGAGGGACCGGGGAGCTGTTTTTT. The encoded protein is CASSLEGGTGELFF.

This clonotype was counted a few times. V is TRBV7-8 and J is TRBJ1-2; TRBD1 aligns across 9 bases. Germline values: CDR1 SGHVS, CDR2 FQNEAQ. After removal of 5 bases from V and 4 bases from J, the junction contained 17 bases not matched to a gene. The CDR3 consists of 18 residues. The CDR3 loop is CASSPVGVSDRGPYGYTF. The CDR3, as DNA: TGTGCCAGCAGCCCAGTCGGGGTGTCGGACAGGGGACCCTATGGCTACACCTTC. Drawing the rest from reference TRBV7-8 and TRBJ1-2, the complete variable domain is GAGVSQSPRYKVAKRGQDVALRCDPISGHVSLFWYQQALGQGPEFLTYFQNEAQLDKSGLPSDRFFAERPEGSVSTLKIQRTQQEDSAVYLCASSPVGVSDRGPYGYTFGSGTRLTVV.

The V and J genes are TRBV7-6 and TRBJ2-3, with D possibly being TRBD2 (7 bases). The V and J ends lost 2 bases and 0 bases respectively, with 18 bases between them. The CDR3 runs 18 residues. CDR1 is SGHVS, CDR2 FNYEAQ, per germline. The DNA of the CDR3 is TGTGCCAGCAGCTTATGGGAGGTCGGGGGGCATAGCACAGATACGCAGTATTTT. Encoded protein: CASSLWEVGGHSTDTQYF.

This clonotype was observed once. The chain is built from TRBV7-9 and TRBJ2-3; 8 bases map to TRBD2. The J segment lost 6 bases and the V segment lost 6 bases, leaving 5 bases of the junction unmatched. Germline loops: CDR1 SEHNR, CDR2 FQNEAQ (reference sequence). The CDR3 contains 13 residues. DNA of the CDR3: TGTGCCAGCAGTTTCGGGGGGGGGGATACGCAGTATTTT. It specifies CASSFGGGDTQYF.

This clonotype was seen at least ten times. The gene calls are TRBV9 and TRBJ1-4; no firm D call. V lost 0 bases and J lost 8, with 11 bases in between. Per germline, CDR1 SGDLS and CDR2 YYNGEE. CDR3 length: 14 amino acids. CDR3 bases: TGTGCCAGCAGCGTAGAACCCAAAAAAGAAAAACTGTTTTTT. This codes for CASSVEPKKEKLFF.

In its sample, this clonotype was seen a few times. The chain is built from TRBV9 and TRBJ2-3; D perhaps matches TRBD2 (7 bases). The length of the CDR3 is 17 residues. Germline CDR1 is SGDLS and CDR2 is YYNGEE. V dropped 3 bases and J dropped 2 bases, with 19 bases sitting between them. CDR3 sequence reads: CASSARLRGPNTDTQYF. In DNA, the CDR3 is TGTGCCAGCAGCGCGCGGTTGCGGGGGCCGAACACAGATACGCAGTATTTT.

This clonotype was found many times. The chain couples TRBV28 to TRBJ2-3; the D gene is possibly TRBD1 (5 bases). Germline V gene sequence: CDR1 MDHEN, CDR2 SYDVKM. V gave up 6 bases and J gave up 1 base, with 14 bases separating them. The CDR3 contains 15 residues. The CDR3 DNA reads TGTGCCAGCAGCCTCTCGCCGACAGGCACAGATACGCAGTATTTT. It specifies CASSLSPTGTDTQYF.

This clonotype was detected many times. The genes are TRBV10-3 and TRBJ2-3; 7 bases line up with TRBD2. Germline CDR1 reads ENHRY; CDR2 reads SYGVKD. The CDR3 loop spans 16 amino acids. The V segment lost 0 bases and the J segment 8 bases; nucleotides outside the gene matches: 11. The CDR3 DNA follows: TGTGCCATCAGTGAGTCCAGCGGGACCATGTTATTTACGCAGTATTTT. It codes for CAISESSGTMLFTQYF.

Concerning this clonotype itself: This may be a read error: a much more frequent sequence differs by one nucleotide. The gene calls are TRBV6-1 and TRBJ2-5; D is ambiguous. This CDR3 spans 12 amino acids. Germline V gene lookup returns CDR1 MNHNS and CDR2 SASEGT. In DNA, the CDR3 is TGTGCCAGTAACAGCCGCCAAGAGACCCAGCACTTC. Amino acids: CASNSRQETQHF.

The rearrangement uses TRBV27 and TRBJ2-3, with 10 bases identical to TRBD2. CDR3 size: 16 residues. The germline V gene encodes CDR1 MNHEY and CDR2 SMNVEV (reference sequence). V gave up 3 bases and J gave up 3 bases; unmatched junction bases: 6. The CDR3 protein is CASSFQAGGLTDTQYF. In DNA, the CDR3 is TGTGCCAGCAGTTTCCAAGCGGGAGGGCTTACAGATACGCAGTATTTT.

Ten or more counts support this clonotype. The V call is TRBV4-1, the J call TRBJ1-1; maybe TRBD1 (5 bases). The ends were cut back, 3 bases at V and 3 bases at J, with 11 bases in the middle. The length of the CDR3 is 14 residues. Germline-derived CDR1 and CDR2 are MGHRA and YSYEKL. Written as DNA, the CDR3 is TGCGCCAGCAGCCAGCACGGGGCGGACACTGAAGCTTTCTTT. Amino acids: CASSQHGADTEAFF.

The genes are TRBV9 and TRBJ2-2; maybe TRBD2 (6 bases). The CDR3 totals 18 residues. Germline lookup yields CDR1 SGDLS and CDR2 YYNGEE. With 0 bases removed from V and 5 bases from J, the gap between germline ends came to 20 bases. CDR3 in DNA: TGTGCCAGCAGCGTAGCTACCGCGGGGAGGCAAGGTACCGGGGAGCTGTTTTTT. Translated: CASSVATAGRQGTGELFF.

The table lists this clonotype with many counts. CDR3 in amino acids: CASSLVVGLAGHNEQFF. For the CDR3, the DNA is TGTGCCAGCAGCTTAGTGGTGGGGCTAGCGGGACACAATGAGCAGTTCTTC. The chain has TRBV7-9 and TRBJ2-1; 9 bases align to TRBD2. V gave up 1 base and J gave up 5 bases; unmatched junction bases: 9. Germline assignment: CDR1 SEHNR and CDR2 FQNEAQ (reference sequence). This CDR3 is 17 amino acids long.

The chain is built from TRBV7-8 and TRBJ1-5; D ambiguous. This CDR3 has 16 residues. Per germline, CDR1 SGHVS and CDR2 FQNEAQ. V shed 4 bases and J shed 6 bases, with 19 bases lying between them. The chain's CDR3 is CASSSRARTVGQPQHF. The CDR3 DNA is TGTGCCAGCAGCTCACGGGCGAGGACCGTGGGTCAGCCCCAGCATTTT.

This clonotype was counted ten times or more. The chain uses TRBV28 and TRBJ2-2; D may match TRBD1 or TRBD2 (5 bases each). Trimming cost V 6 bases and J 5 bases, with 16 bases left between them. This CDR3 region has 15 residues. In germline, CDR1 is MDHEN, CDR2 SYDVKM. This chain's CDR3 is CASSMGTKRTGELFF. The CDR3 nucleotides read TGTGCCAGCAGCATGGGGACCAAGCGGACCGGGGAGCTGTTTTTT.